The 22 T cell receptor beta chains reported below all come from one sample, sequenced in a study of Ad26.COV2.S vaccination and SARS-CoV-2 variants. Treatment described: about 20 received Ad26.COV2.S at low or high dose, single or two shots; five or six received placebo; per-sample allocation not given. All samples were drawn on day 63, counting from the first vaccine or placebo injection. Profiling relied on immunoSEQ multiplex PCR, and the TCRdb table lists in-frame clones only, not all of them. The data contain 300,000 to 350,000 clones, about nine tenths of them seen just once; the ten biggest clones take up approximately 5.8%. The sample consisted of peripheral blood, taken in a trial of Ad26.COV2.S vaccine versus placebo. Receptors were obtained from a person between 18 and 60 years old who received the Ad26.COV2.S COVID-19 vaccine or a placebo.

The sample holds a few counts of this clone. The rearrangement joins TRBV7-2 to TRBJ2-6; 7 bases agree with TRBD1. The germline V gene has CDR1 SGHTA and CDR2 FQGNSA. The ends lost 4 bases at V and 0 bases at J; junction bases unmatched: 6. This CDR3 region has 17 residues. In nucleotides, the CDR3 is TGTGCCAGCAGCTCCACAGGGGCGAGCTCTGGGGCCAACGTCCTGACTTTC. This gives the protein CASSSTGASSGANVLTF.

The J gene is TRBJ1-2, the V gene TRBV7-8; a possible D gene is TRBD1 (6 bases). Germline loops: CDR1 SGHVS, CDR2 FQNEAQ. Trimming removed 4 bases from V and 3 bases from J, with 9 bases in between. This CDR3 is built from 13 residues. CDR3 loop: CASSWGGHYGYTF. As DNA, the CDR3 is TGTGCCAGCAGCTGGGGGGGCCACTATGGCTACACCTTC.

This clone has just one count. This chain links TRBV10-2 with TRBJ2-2, with TRBD2 matching over 15 bases. The V segment lost 8 bases and the J segment 6 bases; nucleotides outside the gene matches: 4. Germline loops: CDR1 WSHSY, CDR2 SAAADI. The CDR3 is 15 residues long. This CDR3 is CASARTSGGAGELFF. The CDR3, as DNA: TGCGCCAGCGCCAGGACTAGCGGGGGGGCCGGGGAGCTGTTTTTT.

This chain uses TRBV10-3 with TRBJ2-5; D call uncertain. The CDR3 consists of 11 residues. Per the germline V gene, CDR1 is ENHRY and CDR2 is SYGVKD. With 2 bases removed from V and 8 bases from J, the gap between germline ends came to 6 bases. CDR3 sequence reads: CAISERETQYF. The CDR3 coding sequence is TGTGCCATCAGTGAGAGAGAAACCCAGTACTTC.

This chain links TRBV7-9 with TRBJ1-2; 9 bases line up with TRBD1. Unmatched junction bases numbered 6, after V lost 4 bases and J lost 6 bases. The length of the CDR3 is 14 residues. Germline-derived CDR1 and CDR2 are SEHNR and FQNEAQ (reference sequence). DNA of the CDR3: TGTGCCAGCAGCTGGGGGAGACAGGGGGATGGCTACACCTTC. Its translation: CASSWGRQGDGYTF.

Concerning this clone: The same CDR3 is also encoded by other DNA sequences in this sample. The chain recombines TRBV7-9 with TRBJ1-1; tentative D call: TRBD1 (5 bases). This CDR3 region has 14 residues. V dropped 1 base and J dropped 3 bases, with 9 bases sitting between them. CDR1 is SEHNR, CDR2 FQNEAQ, per germline (reference sequence). CDR3 sequence (DNA): TGTGCCAGCAGCTTAGGGCAGGGCGACACTGAAGCTTTCTTT. It specifies CASSLGQGDTEAFF.

This clone has just one count. The rearrangement joins TRBV28 to TRBJ2-1; tentatively, D is TRBD2 (6 bases). V was clipped by 9 bases and J by 8 bases, with 17 bases between them. The CDR3 is made up of 13 amino acids. Germline V gives CDR1 MDHEN, CDR2 SYDVKM. As DNA, the CDR3 is TGTGCCAGTTGCGCCGGGGGAGTTGATGAGCAGTTCTTC. This gives the protein CASCAGGVDEQFF.

V and J are TRBV30 and TRBJ1-4, with a tentative D call TRBD1 (6 bases). The CDR3 length is 13 residues. The germline V gene encodes CDR1 GTSNPN and CDR2 SVGIG (reference sequence). With 3 bases removed from V and 12 bases from J, the gap between germline ends came to 17 bases. The CDR3 coding sequence is TGTGCCTGGAGCGTCCAGCTGGAGGGGGAACTGTTTTTT. This codes for CAWSVQLEGELFF.

The V and J genes are TRBV7-2 and TRBJ1-2; the D is unclear. From germline, CDR1 is SGHTA and CDR2 FQGNSA. This CDR3 comprises 14 residues. The V end was cut by 7 bases, the J end by 2 bases, with 14 bases between. The DNA for the CDR3 is TGTGCCAGCACCTTGCGGGGTTTCAACTATGGCTACACCTTC. This gives the protein CASTLRGFNYGYTF. The whole variable domain, remainder taken from reference TRBV7-2 and TRBJ1-2, is GAGVSQSPSNKVTEKGKDVELRCDPISGHTALYWYRQSLGQGLEFLIYFQGNSAPDKSGLPSDRFSAERTGGSVSTLTIQRTQQEDSAVYLCASTLRGFNYGYTFGSGTRLTVV.

J is TRBJ1-1 and V is TRBV5-6, with 7 positions matching TRBD1. Losses at the gene ends were 2 bases for V and 7 bases for J; bases not matched to a gene: 8. The CDR3 is made up of 14 amino acids. Germline V gene lookup returns CDR1 SGHDT and CDR2 YYEEEE. CDR3 loop: CASSFQGVFSEAFF. The CDR3 coding sequence is TGTGCCAGCAGCTTTCAGGGGGTATTTAGTGAAGCTTTCTTT.

The chain uses TRBV19 and TRBJ2-2; TRBD1 matches at 8 bases. The ends lost 5 bases at V and 5 bases at J; junction bases unmatched: 13. This CDR3 has 17 amino acids. Looked up from germline, CDR1 is LNHDA and CDR2 is SQIVND (reference sequence). In DNA form, the CDR3 reads TGTGCCAGTAGTGAACTCCAGGGGGCGCGGTCAACCGGGGAGCTGTTTTTT. This gives the protein CASSELQGARSTGELFF.

The gene calls are TRBV30 and TRBJ1-5; D gene unclear. Trimming took off 0 bases at V and 0 bases at J, with 9 bases between the two ends. The CDR3 has 15 amino acids. Germline-derived CDR1 and CDR2 are GTSNPN and SVGIG (reference sequence). CDR3 protein: CAWSVSGYSNQPQHF. CDR3 sequence (DNA): TGTGCCTGGAGTGTATCAGGCTATAGCAATCAGCCCCAGCATTTT.

The V call is TRBV14, the J call TRBJ2-1; D ambiguous. This CDR3 comprises 12 residues. Trimming removed 3 bases from V and 9 bases from J, with 9 bases in between. Germline V lookup: CDR1 SGHDN, CDR2 FVKESK. The CDR3 here is CASSHVVLEQFF. The DNA for the CDR3 is TGTGCCAGCAGCCATGTAGTTCTTGAGCAGTTCTTC.

V is TRBV5-1 and J is TRBJ1-1; D gene ambiguous. Germline V lookup: CDR1 SGHRS, CDR2 YFSETQ. The CDR3 extends over 13 amino acids. The V gene lost 0 bases and the J gene lost 6 bases, with 9 bases spanning the gap. This CDR3 is CASSLEAVAEAFF. The CDR3 DNA follows: TGCGCCAGCAGCTTGGAGGCGGTGGCTGAAGCTTTCTTT. The full variable domain, its missing parts supplied by reference TRBV5-1 and TRBJ1-1, is KAGVTQTPRYLIKTRGQQVTLSCSPISGHRSVSWYQQTPGQGLQFLFEYFSETQRNKGNFPGRFSGRQFSNSRSEMNVSTLELGDSALYLCASSLEAVAEAFFGQGTRLTVV.

This clone showed up just once. The chain couples TRBV3-1 (or the pseudogene TRBV3-2) to TRBJ1-2, with a tentative D call TRBD1 (6 bases). Between the trimmed V and J ends, which lost 1 base and 4 bases, there was a span of 13 bases. Germline values: CDR1 LGHDT, CDR2 YNNKEL (reference sequence). The CDR3 has 15 residues. The CDR3 is CASSQALQGPYGYTF. The DNA for the CDR3 is TGTGCCAGCAGCCAAGCCCTACAGGGACCCTATGGCTACACCTTC.

This chain uses TRBV18 with TRBJ2-3, with TRBD1 matching 10 bases. V lost 2 bases, J lost 8 bases, and 4 bases stayed unmatched. This CDR3 has 14 residues. CDR1 and CDR2 from the germline V gene are KGHSH and LQKENI. The CDR3 loop is CASSPRQGAGTQYF. CDR3 sequence (DNA): TGTGCCAGCTCACCAAGACAGGGGGCGGGTACGCAGTATTTT.

The chain combines TRBV9 with TRBJ2-7, with 11 nucleotides matching TRBD1. The germline CDR1 and CDR2 sequences are SGDLS and YYNGEE. V was clipped by 3 bases and J by 6 bases; unmatched bases: 5. The CDR3 runs 14 residues. The CDR3 sequence is CASSAPGQGGEQYF. The CDR3 DNA is TGTGCCAGCAGCGCGCCGGGACAGGGGGGCGAGCAGTACTTC.

The chain combines TRBV4-3 with TRBJ1-2, with D possibly matching TRBD1 (5 bases). Germline CDR1 LGHNA, CDR2 YSLEER. Trimming stripped 3 bases from V and 2 bases from J, with 13 bases between. This CDR3 is 15 amino acids long. CDR3 loop: CASSHDPRDNYGYTF. DNA for the CDR3: TGCGCCAGCAGCCACGACCCCCGGGACAACTATGGCTACACCTTC.

The V gene is TRBV19, the J gene TRBJ2-1; no definite D call. The CDR3 loop spans 13 amino acids. CDR1 is LNHDA and CDR2 is SQIVND in the germline V gene (reference sequence). V dropped 3 bases and J dropped 4 bases, with 7 bases sitting between them. The CDR3, as DNA: TGTGCCAGTAGTATTTCAGATTACAATGAGCAGTTCTTC. The encoded protein is CASSISDYNEQFF.

The chain joins TRBV20-1 to TRBJ2-3; 12 bases fit TRBD2. V lost 3 bases and J lost 1; bases outside the gene matches: 5. Germline V CDR1 and CDR2: DFQATT, SNEGSKA (reference sequence). The CDR3 loop spans 16 amino acids. The CDR3 bases are TGCAGTGCTAGTATTTGGACTAGCGGGGGCACAGATACGCAGTATTTT. Its protein is CSASIWTSGGTDTQYF.

This clone was seen just once. The chain links TRBV28 to TRBJ2-7, with a tentative D call TRBD2 (7 bases). V lost 7 bases to trimming and J lost 5 bases, with 30 bases between them. This CDR3 is built from 18 residues. Germline-derived CDR1 and CDR2 are MDHEN and SYDVKM. CDR3 nucleotides: TGTGCCAGCAACGGCGCAAGGGGGGGCAGGGGCCTTGTCGACGAGCAGTACGTC. Encoded protein: CASNGARGGRGLVDEQYV.

V and J are TRBV7-9 and TRBJ2-3; D unresolved. The CDR3 consists of 11 residues. V gave up 5 bases and J gave up 6 bases, with 6 bases separating them. The germline V gene encodes CDR1 SEHNR and CDR2 FQNEAQ (reference sequence). The CDR3 reads CASSNGDTQYF. The CDR3 nucleotides are TGTGCCAGCAGCAATGGGGATACGCAGTATTTT.